This T cell receptor beta chain is drawn from a study of response to subunit inactivated influenza vaccine. Whole-study results and caveats: The authors put forward the suggestion that each seasonal influenza vaccination may bring in only a limited number of new T cells.

Trimming took 1 base from V and 5 from J, leaving 7 bases between them. CDR3 length: 13 amino acids. Germline CDR1 is SEHNR and CDR2 is FQNEAQ (reference sequence). This clonotype occurred a few times. The antigen is not known. Using its own MiXCR run on the RT-PCR reads, TCRdb lists one record per CDR3 protein. Of fewer than 650,000 distinct CDR3 sequences listed, around 13% are singletons. This TCR derives from a man aged 50 to 60 who received an inactivated influenza vaccine. V is TRBV7-9 and J is TRBJ2-3, with D possibly being TRBD2 (5 bases). Here the sequenced sample was PBMCs from blood, taken about 40 days after vaccination. The CDR3 spells CASSLGELDTQYF. CDR3 nucleotide sequence: TGTGCCAGCAGCTTAGGGGAGTTAGATACGCAGTATTTT.